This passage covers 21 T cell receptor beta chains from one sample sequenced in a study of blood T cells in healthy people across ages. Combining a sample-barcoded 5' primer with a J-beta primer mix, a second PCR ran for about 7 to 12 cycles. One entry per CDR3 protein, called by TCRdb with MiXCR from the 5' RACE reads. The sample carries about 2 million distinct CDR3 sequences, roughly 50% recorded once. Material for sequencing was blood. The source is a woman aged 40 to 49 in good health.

The CDR3 is CATSDPGQGLRDEQFF. The CDR3 coding sequence is TGTGCCACCAGTGATCCGGGACAGGGTCTTCGGGATGAGCAGTTCTTC. The chain couples TRBV24-1 to TRBJ2-1, with 9 bases that match TRBD1. The CDR3 extends over 16 amino acids. Germline V gene lookup returns CDR1 KGHDR and CDR2 SFDVKD. V shed 3 bases, J shed 8 bases, and the junction held 10 bases outside the gene matches.

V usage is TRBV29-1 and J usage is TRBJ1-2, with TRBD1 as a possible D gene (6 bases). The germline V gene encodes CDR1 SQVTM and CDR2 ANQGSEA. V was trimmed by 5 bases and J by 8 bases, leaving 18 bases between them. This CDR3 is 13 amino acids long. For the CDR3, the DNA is TGCAGCGTTACGAAGGGGGGGGCGGGAGGCTACACCTTC. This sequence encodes CSVTKGGAGGYTF.

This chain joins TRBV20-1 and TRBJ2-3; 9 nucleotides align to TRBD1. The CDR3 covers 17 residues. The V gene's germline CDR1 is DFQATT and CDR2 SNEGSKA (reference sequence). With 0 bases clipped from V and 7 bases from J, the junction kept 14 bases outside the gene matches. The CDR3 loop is CSARDLTGGALLYTQYF. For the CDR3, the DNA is TGCAGTGCTAGAGACCTAACAGGGGGCGCATTGTTGTATACGCAGTATTTT.

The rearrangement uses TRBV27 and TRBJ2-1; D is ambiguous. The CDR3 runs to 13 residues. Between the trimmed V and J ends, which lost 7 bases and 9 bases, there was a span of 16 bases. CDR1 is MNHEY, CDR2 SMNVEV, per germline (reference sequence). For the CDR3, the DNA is TGTGCCAGCAAGTTTAATCCCTGGGGTGAGCAGTTCTTC. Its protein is CASKFNPWGEQFF.

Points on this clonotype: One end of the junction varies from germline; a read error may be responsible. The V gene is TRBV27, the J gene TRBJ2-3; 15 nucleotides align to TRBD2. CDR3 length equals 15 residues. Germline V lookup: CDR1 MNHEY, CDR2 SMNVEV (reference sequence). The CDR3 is CASGGLAGGTDTQYF. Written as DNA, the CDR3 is TGCGCCAGCGGCGGACTAGCGGGGGGGACAGATACGCAGTATTTT.

CDR3 loop: CSARDPGQGGHYQETQYF. The CDR3 DNA reads TGCAGTGCTAGAGATCCGGGACAGGGGGGCCATTACCAAGAGACCCAGTACTTC. The V call is TRBV20-1, the J call TRBJ2-5, with 11 bases aligning to TRBD1. J lost 0 bases, V lost 0 bases, and 9 bases had no gene match. In germline, CDR1 is DFQATT, CDR2 SNEGSKA (reference sequence). The CDR3 contains 18 residues.

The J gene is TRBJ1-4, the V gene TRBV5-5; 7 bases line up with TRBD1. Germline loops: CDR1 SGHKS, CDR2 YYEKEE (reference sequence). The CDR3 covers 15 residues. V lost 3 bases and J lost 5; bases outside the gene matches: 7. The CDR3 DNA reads TGTGCCAGCAGCTCCCAGGGGGGAGTGAATGAAAAACTGTTTTTT. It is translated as CASSSQGGVNEKLFF.

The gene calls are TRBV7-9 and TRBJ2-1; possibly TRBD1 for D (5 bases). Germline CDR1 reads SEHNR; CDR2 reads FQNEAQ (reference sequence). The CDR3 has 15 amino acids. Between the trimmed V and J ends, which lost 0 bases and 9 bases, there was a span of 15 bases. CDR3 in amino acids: CASSLALPRVGEQFF. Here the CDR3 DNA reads TGTGCCAGCAGCTTAGCGCTCCCCAGGGTAGGTGAGCAGTTCTTC.

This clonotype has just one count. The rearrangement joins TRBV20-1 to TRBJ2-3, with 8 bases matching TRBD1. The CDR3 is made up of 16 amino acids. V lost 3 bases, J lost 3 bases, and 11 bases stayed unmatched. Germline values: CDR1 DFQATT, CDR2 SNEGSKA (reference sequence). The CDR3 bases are TGCAGTGCTAGGCCCCCCGGACAGGGAGGAACAGATACGCAGTATTTT. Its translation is CSARPPGQGGTDTQYF.

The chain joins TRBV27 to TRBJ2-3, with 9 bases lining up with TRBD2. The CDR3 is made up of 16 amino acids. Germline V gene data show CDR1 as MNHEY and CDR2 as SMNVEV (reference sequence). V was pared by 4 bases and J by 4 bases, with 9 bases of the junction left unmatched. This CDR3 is CASSSVAGGWADTQYF. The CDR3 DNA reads TGTGCCAGCAGTTCGGTGGCGGGGGGGTGGGCAGATACGCAGTATTTT.

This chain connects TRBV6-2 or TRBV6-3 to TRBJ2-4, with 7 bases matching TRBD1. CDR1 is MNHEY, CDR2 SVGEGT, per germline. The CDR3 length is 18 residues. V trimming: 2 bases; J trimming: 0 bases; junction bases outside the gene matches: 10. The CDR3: CASSYTTGTGVAKNIQYF. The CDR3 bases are TGTGCCAGCAGTTACACAACAGGAACAGGGGTAGCCAAAAACATTCAGTACTTC.

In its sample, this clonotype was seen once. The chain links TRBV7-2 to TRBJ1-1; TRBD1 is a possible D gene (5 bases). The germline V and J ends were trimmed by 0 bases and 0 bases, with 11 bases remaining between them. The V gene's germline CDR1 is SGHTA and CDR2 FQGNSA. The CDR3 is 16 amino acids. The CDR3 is CASSLALGLLNTEAFF. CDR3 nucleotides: TGTGCCAGCAGCTTAGCGTTGGGACTCCTGAACACTGAAGCTTTCTTT.

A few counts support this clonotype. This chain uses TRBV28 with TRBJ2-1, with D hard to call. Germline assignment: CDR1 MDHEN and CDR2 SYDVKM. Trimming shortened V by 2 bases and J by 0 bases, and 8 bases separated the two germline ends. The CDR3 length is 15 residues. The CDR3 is CASSLEGFSYNEQFF. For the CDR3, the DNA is TGTGCCAGCAGTTTAGAAGGGTTCTCCTACAATGAGCAGTTCTTC.

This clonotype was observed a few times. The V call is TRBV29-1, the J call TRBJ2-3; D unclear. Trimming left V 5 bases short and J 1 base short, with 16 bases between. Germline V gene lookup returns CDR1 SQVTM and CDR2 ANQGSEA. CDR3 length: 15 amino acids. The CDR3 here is CSVSDVRAGTDTQYF. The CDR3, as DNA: TGCAGCGTTAGTGACGTCCGGGCCGGCACAGATACGCAGTATTTT.

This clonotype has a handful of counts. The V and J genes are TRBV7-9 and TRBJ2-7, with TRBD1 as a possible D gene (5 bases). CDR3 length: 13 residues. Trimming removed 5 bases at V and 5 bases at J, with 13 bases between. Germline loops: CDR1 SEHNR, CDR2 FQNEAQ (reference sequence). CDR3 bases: TGTGCCAGCAGCCCAGGGCCCTACGACGAGCAGTACTTC. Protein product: CASSPGPYDEQYF.

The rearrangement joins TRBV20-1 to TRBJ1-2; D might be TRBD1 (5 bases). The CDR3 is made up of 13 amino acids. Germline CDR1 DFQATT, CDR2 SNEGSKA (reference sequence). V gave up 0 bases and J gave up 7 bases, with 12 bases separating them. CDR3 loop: CSARDLTGGGYTF. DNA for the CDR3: TGCAGTGCTAGAGATCTGACGGGGGGTGGCTACACCTTC.

The CDR3: CASSIQTSGKETQFF. The CDR3 region has the DNA TGCGCCAGCAGCATACAGACTAGCGGGAAAGAGACCCAGTTCTTC. This chain uses TRBV5-1 with TRBJ2-1, with TRBD2 matching 11 bases. The CDR3 loop spans 15 amino acids. With 4 bases clipped from V and 13 bases from J, the junction kept 13 bases outside the gene matches. Germline CDR1 SGHRS, CDR2 YFSETQ.

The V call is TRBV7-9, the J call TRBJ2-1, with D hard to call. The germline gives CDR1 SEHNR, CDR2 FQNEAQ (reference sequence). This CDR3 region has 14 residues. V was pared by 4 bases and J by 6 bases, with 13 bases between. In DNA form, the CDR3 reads TGTGCCAGCAGCTCAGACCAATTTGGCAATGAGCAGTTCTTC. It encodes CASSSDQFGNEQFF.

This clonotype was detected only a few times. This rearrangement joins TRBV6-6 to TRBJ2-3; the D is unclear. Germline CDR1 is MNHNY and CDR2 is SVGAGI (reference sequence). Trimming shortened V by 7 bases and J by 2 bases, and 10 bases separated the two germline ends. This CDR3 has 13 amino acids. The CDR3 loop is CASTIRSTDTQYF. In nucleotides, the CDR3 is TGTGCCAGCACCATCAGGTCCACAGATACGCAGTATTTT.

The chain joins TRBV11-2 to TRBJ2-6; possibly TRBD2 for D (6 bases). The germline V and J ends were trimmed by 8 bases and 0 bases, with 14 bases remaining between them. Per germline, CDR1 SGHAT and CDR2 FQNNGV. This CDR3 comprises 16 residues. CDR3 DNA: TGTGCCAGCTCGGCGGGGATGGGCTCTGGGGCCAACGTCCTGACTTTC. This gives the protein CASSAGMGSGANVLTF.

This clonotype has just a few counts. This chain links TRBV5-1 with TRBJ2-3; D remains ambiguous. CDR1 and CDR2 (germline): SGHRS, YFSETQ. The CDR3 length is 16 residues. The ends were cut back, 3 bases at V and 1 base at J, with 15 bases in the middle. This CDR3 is CASSSDLAAGTDTQYF. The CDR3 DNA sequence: TGCGCCAGCAGCTCGGACCTTGCTGCGGGCACAGATACGCAGTATTTT.